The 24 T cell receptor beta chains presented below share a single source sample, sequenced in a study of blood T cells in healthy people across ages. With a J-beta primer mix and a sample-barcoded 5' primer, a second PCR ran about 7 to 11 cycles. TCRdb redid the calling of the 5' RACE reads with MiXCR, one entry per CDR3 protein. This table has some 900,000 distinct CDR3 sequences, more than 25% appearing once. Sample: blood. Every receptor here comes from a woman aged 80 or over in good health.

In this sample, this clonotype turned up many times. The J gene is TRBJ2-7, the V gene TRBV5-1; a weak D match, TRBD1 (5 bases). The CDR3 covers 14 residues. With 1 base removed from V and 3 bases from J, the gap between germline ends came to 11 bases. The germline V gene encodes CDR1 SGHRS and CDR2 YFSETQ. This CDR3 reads CASSLFQGNYEQYF. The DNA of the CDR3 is TGCGCCAGCAGCTTGTTTCAGGGCAACTACGAGCAGTACTTC.

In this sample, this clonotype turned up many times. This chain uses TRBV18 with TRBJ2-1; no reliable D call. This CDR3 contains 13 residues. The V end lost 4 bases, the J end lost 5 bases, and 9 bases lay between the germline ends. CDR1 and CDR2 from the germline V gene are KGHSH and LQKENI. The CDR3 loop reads CASSRTVNNEQFF. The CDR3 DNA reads TGTGCCAGCTCACGGACGGTGAACAATGAGCAGTTCTTC.

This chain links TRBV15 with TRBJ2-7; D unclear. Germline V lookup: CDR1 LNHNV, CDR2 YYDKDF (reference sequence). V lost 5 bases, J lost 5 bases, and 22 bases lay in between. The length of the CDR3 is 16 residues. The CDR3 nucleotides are TGTGCCACCAGCGAAGGACCTAGACCGTCTCAGGACGAGCAGTACTTC. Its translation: CATSEGPRPSQDEQYF.

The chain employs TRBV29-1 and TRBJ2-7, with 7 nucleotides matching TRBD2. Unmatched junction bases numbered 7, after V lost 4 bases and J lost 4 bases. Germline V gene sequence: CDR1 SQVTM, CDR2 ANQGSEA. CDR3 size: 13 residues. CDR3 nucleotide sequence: TGCAGCGTTGGGGAGGGAGCGATATACGAGCAGTACTTC. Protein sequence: CSVGEGAIYEQYF.

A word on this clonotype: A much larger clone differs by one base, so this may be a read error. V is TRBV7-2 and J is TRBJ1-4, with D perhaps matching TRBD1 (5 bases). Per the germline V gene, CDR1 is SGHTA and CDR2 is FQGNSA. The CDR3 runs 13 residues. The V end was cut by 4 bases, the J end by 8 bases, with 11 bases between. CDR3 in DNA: TGTGCCAGCAGCTCATGGGGGGAAGAAAAACTGTTTTTT. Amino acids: CASSSWGEEKLFF. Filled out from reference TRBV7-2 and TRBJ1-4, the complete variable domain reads GAGVSQSPSNKVTEKGKDVELRCDPISGHTALYWYRQSLGQGLEFLIYFQGNSAPDKSGLPSDRFSAERTGGSVSTLTIQRTQQEDSAVYLCASSSWGEEKLFFGSGTQLSVL.

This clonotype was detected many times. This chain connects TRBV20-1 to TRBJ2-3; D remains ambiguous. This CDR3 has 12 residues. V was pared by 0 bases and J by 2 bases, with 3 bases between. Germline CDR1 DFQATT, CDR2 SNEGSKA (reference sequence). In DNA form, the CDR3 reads TGCAGTGCTAGAGAAGTCACAGATACGCAGTATTTT. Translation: CSAREVTDTQYF.

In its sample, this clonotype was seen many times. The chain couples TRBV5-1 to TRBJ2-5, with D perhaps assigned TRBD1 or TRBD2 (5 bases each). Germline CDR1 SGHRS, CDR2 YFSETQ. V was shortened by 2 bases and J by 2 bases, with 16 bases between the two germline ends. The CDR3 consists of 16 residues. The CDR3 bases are TGCGCCAGCAGCTTAGGGAGTAAGACAGTTCAAGAGACCCAGTACTTC. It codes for CASSLGSKTVQETQYF.

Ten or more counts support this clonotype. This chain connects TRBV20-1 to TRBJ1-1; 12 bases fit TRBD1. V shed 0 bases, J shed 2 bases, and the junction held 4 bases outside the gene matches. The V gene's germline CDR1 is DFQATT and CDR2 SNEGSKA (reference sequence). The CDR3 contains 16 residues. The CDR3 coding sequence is TGCAGTGCTAGAGATCCAGGGACAGGGGGCAACACTGAAGCTTTCTTT. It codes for CSARDPGTGGNTEAFF.

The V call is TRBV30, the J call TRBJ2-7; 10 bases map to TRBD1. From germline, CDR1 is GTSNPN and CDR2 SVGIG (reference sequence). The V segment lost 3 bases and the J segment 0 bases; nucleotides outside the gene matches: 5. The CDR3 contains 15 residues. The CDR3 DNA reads TGTGCCTGGAGGGGGACAGGGGCCACCTCCTACGAGCAGTACTTC. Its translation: CAWRGTGATSYEQYF. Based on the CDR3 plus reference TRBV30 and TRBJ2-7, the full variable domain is SQTIHQWPATLVQPVGSPLSLECTVEGTSNPNLYWYRQAAGRGLQLLFYSVGIGQISSEVPQNLSASRPQDRQFILSSKKLLLSDSGFYLCAWRGTGATSYEQYFGPGTRLTVT.

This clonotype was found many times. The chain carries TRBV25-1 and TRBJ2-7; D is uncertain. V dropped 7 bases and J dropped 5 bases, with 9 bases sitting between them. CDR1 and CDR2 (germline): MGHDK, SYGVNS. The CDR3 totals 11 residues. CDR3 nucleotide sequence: TGTGCCAGCACAAAGACGCACGAGCAGTACTTC. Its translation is CASTKTHEQYF.

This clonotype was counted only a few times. Here the CDR3 reads CAAVRDRGYNEQYF. The CDR3 nucleotides are TGTGCCGCTGTCCGGGACAGGGGTTACAATGAGCAGTACTTC. The chain couples TRBV12-3 or TRBV12-4 to TRBJ2-1, with 10 nucleotides matching TRBD1. The DNA end is more similar to TRBJ2-7, so the J call may be wrong. This CDR3 contains 14 residues.

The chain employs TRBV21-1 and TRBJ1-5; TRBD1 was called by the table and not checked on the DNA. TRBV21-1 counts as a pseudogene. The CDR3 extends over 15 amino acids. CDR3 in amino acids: CASSAPFDSNQPQHF. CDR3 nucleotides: TGTGCCAGTAGCGCCCCTTTTGACAGCAATCAGCCCCAGCATTTT.

The DNA of the CDR3 is TGTGCCAGCAGCCCTACGTGGGGTGGCTACACCTTC. As protein: CASSPTWGGYTF. The J gene is TRBJ1-2, the V gene TRBV12-3 or TRBV12-4; no clear D gene. Trimming stripped 6 bases from V and 7 bases from J, with 12 bases between. There are 12 residues in the CDR3.

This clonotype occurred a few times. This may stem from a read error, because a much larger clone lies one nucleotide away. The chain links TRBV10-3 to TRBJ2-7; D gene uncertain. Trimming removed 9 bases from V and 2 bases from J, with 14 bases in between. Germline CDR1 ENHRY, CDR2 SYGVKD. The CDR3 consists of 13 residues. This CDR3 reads CAIQVYPAYEQYF. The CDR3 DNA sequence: TGTGCCATTCAGGTGTACCCAGCCTACGAGCAGTACTTC.

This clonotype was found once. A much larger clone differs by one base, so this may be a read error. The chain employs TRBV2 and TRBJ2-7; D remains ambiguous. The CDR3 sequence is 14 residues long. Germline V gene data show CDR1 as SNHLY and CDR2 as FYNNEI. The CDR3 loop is CACSEVLSSYEQYF. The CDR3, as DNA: TGTGCCTGCAGTGAGGTCCTGAGCTCCTACGAGCAGTACTTC.

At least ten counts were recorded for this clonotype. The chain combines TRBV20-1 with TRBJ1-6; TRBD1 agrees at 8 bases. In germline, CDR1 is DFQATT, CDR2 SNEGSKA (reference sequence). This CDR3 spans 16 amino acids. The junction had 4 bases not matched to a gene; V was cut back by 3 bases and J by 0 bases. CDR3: CSARTGEGSYNSPLHF. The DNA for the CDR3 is TGCAGTGCTAGGACAGGGGAAGGCTCCTATAATTCACCCCTCCACTTT.

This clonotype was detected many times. As DNA, the CDR3 is TGTGCCAGCGTTGACGGCGCGCTAGCGGGGGTTACAGATACGCAGTATTTT. It specifies CASVDGALAGVTDTQYF. J is TRBJ2-3 and V is TRBV7-2, with 10 bases identical to TRBD2. The junction had 14 bases not matched to a gene; V was cut back by 8 bases and J by 3 bases. From germline, CDR1 is SGHTA and CDR2 FQGNSA. The CDR3 has 17 amino acids.

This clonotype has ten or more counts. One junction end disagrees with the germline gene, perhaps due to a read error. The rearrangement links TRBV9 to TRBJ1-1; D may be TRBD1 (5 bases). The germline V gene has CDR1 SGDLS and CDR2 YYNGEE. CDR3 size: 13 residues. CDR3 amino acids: CASSVTANNEAFF. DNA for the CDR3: TGTGCCAGCAGCGTGACAGCCAACAATGAAGCTTTCTTT.

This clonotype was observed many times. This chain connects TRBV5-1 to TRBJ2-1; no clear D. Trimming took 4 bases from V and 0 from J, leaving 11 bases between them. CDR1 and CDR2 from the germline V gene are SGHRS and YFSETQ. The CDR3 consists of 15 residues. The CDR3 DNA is TGCGCCAGCAGCAGGGCCGGCACCTCCTACAATGAGCAGTTCTTC. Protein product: CASSRAGTSYNEQFF. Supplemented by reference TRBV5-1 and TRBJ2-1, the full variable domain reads KAGVTQTPRYLIKTRGQQVTLSCSPISGHRSVSWYQQTPGQGLQFLFEYFSETQRNKGNFPGRFSGRQFSNSRSEMNVSTLELGDSALYLCASSRAGTSYNEQFFGPGTRLTVL.

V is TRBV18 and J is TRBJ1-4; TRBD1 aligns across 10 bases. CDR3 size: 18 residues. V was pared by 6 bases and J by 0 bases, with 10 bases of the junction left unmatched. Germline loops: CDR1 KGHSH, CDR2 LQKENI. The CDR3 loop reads CASSRTGTGDATNEKLFF. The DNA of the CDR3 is TGTGCCAGCTCTCGAACCGGGACAGGGGACGCAACTAATGAAAAACTGTTTTTT.

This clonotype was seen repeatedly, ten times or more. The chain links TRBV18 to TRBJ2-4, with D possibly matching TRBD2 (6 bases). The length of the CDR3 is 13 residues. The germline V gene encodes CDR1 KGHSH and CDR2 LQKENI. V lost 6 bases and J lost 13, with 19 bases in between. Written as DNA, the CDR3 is TGTGCCAGCTCGACCGGAGGGGCCGAGGAGCAGTACTTC. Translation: CASSTGGAEEQYF.

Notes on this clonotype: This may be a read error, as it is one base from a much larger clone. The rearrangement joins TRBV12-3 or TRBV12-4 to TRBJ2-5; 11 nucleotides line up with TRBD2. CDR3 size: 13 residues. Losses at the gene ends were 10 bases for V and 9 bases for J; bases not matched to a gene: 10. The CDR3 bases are TGTGCCAACTCCGGGACTAGCGGCAGGGCCCAGTACTTC. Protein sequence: CANSGTSGRAQYF.

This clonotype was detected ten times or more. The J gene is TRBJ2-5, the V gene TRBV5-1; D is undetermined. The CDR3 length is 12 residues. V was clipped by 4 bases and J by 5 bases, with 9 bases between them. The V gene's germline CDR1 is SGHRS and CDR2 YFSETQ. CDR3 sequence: CASSHPPETQYF. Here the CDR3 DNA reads TGCGCCAGCAGCCATCCACCGGAGACCCAGTACTTC.

The CDR3 nucleotides are TGCGCCAGCAGCTTCAATGGAGAAGCGAACACCGGGGAGCTGTTTTTT. Protein sequence: CASSFNGEANTGELFF. The chain has TRBV5-1 and TRBJ2-2, with unresolved D. The CDR3 contains 16 residues. V shed 2 bases and J shed 0 bases, with 11 bases lying between them. The germline V gene has CDR1 SGHRS and CDR2 YFSETQ.